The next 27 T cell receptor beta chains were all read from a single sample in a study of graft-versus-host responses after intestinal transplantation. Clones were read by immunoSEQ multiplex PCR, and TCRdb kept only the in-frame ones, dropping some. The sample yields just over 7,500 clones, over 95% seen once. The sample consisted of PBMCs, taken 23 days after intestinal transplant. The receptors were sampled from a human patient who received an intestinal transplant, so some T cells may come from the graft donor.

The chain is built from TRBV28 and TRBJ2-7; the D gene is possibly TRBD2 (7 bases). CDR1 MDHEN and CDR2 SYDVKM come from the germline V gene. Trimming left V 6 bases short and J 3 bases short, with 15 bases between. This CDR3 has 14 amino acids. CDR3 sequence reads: CASSPLGGLYEQYF. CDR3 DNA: TGTGCCAGCAGCCCCTTGGGGGGGCTCTACGAGCAGTACTTC.

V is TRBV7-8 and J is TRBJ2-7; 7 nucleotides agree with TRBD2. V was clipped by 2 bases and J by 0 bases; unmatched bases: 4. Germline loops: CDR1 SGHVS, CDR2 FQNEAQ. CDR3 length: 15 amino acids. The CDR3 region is CASSLLAEISYEQYF. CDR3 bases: TGTGCCAGCAGCTTACTAGCGGAGATCTCCTACGAGCAGTACTTC. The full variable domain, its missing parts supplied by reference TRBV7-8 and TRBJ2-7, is GAGVSQSPRYKVAKRGQDVALRCDPISGHVSLFWYQQALGQGPEFLTYFQNEAQLDKSGLPSDRFFAERPEGSVSTLKIQRTQQEDSAVYLCASSLLAEISYEQYFGPGTRLTVT.

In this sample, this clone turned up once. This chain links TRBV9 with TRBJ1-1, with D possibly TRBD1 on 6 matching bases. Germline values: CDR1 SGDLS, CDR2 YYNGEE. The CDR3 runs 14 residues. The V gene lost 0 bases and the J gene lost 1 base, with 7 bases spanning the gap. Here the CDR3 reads CASSVVGANTEAFF. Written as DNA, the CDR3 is TGTGCCAGCAGCGTAGTGGGGGCGAACACTGAAGCTTTCTTT.

This CDR3 reads CASSNRDDEQYF. CDR3 sequence (DNA): TGTGCCAGCAGCAACAGGGACGACGAGCAGTACTTC. The genes are TRBV7-9 and TRBJ2-7, with TRBD1 as a possible D gene (6 bases). Deletions cut 5 bases from V and 5 bases from J, with 10 bases between. The CDR3 totals 12 residues. Germline lookup yields CDR1 SEHNR and CDR2 FQNEAQ (reference sequence). Drawing the rest from reference TRBV7-9 and TRBJ2-7, the complete variable domain is DTGVSQNPRHKITKRGQNVTFRCDPISEHNRLYWYRQTLGQGPEFLTYFQNEAQLEKSRLLSDRFSAERPKGSFSTLEIQRTEQGDSAMYLCASSNRDDEQYFGPGTRLTVT.

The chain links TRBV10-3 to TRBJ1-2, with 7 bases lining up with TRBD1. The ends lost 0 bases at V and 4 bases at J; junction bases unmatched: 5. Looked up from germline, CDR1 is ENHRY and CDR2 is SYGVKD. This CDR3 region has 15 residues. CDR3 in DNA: TGTGCCATCAGTGAGTCGGGGGACAGCCTCTATGGCTACACCTTC. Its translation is CAISESGDSLYGYTF.

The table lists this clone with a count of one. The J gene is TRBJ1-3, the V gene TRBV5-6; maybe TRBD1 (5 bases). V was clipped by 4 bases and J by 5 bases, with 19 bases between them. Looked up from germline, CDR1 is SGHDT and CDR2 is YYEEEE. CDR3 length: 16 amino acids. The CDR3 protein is CASSPIEGGDRNTIYF. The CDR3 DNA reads TGTGCCAGCAGCCCCATCGAGGGTGGGGACCGAAACACCATATATTTT.

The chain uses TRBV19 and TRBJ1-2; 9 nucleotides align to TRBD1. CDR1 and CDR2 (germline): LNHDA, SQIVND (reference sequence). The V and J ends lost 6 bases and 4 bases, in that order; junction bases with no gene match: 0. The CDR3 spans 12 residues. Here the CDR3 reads CASRGQGYGYTF. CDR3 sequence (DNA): TGTGCCAGTAGGGGACAGGGCTATGGCTACACCTTC.

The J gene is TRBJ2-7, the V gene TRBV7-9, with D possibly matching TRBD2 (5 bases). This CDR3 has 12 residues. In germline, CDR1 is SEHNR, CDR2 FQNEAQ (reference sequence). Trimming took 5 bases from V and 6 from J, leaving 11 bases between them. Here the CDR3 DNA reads TGTGCCAGCAGCCAGCTAGCTTCCGAGCAGTACTTC. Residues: CASSQLASEQYF.

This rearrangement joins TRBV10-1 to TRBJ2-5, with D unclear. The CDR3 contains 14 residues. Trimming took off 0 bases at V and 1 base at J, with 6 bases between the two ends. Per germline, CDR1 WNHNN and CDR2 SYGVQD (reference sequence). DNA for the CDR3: TGCGCCAGCAGTGAGTCGCCAGGCCAAGAGACCCAGTACTTC. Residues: CASSESPGQETQYF.

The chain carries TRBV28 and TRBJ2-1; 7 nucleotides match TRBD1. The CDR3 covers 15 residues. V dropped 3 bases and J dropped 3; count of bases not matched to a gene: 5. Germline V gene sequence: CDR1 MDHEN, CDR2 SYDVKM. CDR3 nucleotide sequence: TGTGCCAGCAGTTTTCGGGCAGGGGGCTACAATGAGCAGTTCTTC. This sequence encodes CASSFRAGGYNEQFF.

Here the CDR3 reads CASSLGGGSNEQFF. DNA for the CDR3: TGTGCCAGCAGCTTGGGAGGCGGGAGCAACGAGCAGTTCTTC. The rearrangement uses TRBV5-5 and TRBJ2-1; 7 bases align to TRBD2. The trim removed 0 bases at V and 10 bases at J, leaving 7 bases unmatched. There are 14 residues in the CDR3. CDR1 is SGHKS, CDR2 YYEKEE, per germline (reference sequence). The variable domain in full, with the rest retrieved from reference TRBV5-5 and TRBJ2-1, is DAGVTQSPTHLIKTRGQQVTLRCSPISGHKSVSWYQQVLGQGPQFIFQYYEKEERGRGNFPDRFSARQFPNYSSELNVNALLLGDSALYLCASSLGGGSNEQFFGPGTRLTVL.

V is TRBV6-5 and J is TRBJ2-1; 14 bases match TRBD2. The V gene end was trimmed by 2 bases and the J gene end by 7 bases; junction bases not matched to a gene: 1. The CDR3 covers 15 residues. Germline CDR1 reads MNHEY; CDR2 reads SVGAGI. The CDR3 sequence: CASSYGTSGRNEQFF. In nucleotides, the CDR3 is TGTGCCAGCAGTTACGGGACTAGCGGGAGAAATGAGCAGTTCTTC.

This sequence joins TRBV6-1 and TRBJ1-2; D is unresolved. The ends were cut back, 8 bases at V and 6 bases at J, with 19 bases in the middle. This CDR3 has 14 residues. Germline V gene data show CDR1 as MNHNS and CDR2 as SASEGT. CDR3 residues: CASEALRVADGYTF. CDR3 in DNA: TGTGCCAGCGAAGCCTTGAGGGTAGCGGATGGCTACACCTTC.

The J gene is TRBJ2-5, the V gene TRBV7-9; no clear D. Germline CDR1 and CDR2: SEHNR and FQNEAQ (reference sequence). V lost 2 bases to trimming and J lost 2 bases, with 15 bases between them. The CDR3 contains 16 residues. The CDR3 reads CASSLNSGPNQETQYF. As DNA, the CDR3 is TGTGCCAGCAGCTTAAATTCGGGTCCGAATCAAGAGACCCAGTACTTC.

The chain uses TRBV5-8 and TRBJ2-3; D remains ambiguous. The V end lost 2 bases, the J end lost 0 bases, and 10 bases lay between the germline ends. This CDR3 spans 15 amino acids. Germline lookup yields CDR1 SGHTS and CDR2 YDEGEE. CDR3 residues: CASSLGHASTDTQYF. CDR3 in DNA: TGTGCCAGCAGCTTAGGGCATGCTAGCACAGATACGCAGTATTTT.

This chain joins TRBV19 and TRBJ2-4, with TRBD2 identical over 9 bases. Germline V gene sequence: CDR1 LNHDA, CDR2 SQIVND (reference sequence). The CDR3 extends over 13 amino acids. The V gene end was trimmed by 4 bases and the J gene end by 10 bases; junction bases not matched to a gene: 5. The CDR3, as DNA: TGTGCCAGTAGTACAGCGGGAGGAGAAATTCAGTACTTC. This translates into CASSTAGGEIQYF.

The CDR3 sequence: CATRGTGAGTEAFF. The CDR3 nucleotides read TGTGCCACCCGAGGAACAGGGGCGGGCACTGAAGCTTTCTTT. The gene calls are TRBV13 and TRBJ1-1; TRBD1 aligns across 7 bases. Trimming removed 10 bases from V and 4 bases from J; junction bases left unmatched: 12. Germline CDR1 and CDR2: PRHDT and FYEKMQ (reference sequence). The CDR3 loop spans 14 amino acids.

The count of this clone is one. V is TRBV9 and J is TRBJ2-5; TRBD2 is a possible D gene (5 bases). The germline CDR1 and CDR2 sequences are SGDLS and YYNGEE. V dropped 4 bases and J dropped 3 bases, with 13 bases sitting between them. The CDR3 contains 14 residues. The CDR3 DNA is TGTGCCAGCAGCCGACTATGGGCAGAAGAGACCCAGTACTTC. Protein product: CASSRLWAEETQYF.

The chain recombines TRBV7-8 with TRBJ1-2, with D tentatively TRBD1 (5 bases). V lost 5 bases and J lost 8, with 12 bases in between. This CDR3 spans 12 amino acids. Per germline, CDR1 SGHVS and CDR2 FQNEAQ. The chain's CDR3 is CASSPPGRGYTF. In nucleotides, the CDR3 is TGTGCCAGCAGCCCGCCAGGGAGGGGCTACACCTTC.

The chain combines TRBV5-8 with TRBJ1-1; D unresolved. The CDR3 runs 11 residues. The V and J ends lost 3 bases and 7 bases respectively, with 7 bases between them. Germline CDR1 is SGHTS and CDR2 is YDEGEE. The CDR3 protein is CASSWAYEAFF. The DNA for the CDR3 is TGTGCCAGCAGCTGGGCCTATGAAGCTTTCTTT.

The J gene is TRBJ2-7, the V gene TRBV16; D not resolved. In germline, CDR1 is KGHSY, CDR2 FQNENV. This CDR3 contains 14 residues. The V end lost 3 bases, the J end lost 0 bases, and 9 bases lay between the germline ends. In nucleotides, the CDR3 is TGTGCCAGCAGCCAGGGGATTAGCTCCTACGAGCAGTACTTC. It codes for CASSQGISSYEQYF.

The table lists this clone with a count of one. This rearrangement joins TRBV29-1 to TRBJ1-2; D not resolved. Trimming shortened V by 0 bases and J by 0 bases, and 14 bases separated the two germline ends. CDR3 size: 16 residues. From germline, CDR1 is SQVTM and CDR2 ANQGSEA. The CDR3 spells CSVEDGFTHPNYGYTF. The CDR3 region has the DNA TGCAGCGTTGAAGATGGGTTCACGCACCCTAACTATGGCTACACCTTC.

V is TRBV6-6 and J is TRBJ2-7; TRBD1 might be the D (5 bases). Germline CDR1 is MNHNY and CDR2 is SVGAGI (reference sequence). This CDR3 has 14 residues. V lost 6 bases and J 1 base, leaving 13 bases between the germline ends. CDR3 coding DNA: TGTGCCAGCAGCCTATCTGACAGATCCTACGAGCAGTACTTC. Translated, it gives CASSLSDRSYEQYF.

The CDR3 coding sequence is TGTGCCAGCAGTTTCCCAGAGGGCTACGAGCAGTACTTC. As protein: CASSFPEGYEQYF. This chain connects TRBV28 to TRBJ2-7; the D gene is possibly TRBD2 (5 bases). CDR1 and CDR2 from the germline V gene are MDHEN and SYDVKM. V lost 3 bases to trimming and J lost 3 bases, with 9 bases between them. This CDR3 is built from 13 residues.

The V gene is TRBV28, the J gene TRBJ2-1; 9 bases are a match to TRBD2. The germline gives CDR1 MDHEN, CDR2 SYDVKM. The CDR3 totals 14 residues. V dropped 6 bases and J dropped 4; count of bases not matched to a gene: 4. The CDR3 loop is CASSPGLAYNEQFF. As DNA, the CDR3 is TGTGCCAGCAGCCCGGGACTAGCTTACAATGAGCAGTTCTTC.

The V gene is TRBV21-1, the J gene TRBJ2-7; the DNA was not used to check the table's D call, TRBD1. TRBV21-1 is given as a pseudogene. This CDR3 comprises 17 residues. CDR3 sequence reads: CASSKGVPGQGPYEQYF. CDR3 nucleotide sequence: TGTGCCAGCAGCAAAGGAGTACCGGGACAGGGGCCTTACGAGCAGTACTTC.

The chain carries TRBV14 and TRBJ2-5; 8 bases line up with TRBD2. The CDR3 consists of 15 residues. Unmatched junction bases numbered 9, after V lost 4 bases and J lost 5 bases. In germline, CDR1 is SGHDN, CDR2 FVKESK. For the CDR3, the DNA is TGTGCCAGCAGCCCGGGGGGGAGTATCATCGAGACCCAGTACTTC. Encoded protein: CASSPGGSIIETQYF.